The rows below give T cell receptor beta chains drawn from one sample of a study of cytomegalovirus exposure and HLA in healthy donors. The data were produced by immunoSEQ multiplex PCR, yet TCRdb's version contains in-frame clones alone and is incomplete. In the table there are approximately 190,000 clones, over 70% of which are singletons. The sequenced material came from PBMCs. Every receptor here comes from a middle-aged man in good health and CMV-seronegative. Both conserved end residues are part of each CDR3. A D gene is named only where the DNA matches it firmly. Expanded clones are given a class, and other clones once, few, many or no size at all.

abundance: once; d_gene: TRBD2; v_gene: TRBV7-2; j_gene: TRBJ2-1; CDR3aa: CASSSGLAGGYNEQFF; CDR3nt: TGTGCCAGCAGCTCGGGACTAGCGGGGGGGTACAATGAGCAGTTCTTC
abundance: NA; d_gene: NA; v_gene: TRBV27; j_gene: TRBJ1-5; CDR3aa: CASRLWSNQPQHF; CDR3nt: TGTGCCAGCCGACTCTGGAGCAATCAGCCCCAGCATTTT
abundance: NA; d_gene: NA; v_gene: TRBV27; j_gene: TRBJ2-7; CDR3aa: CASSPTQAGGDEQYF; CDR3nt: TGTGCCAGCAGTCCCACCCAGGCTGGGGGCGACGAGCAGTACTTC
abundance: NA; d_gene: NA; v_gene: TRBV5-4; j_gene: TRBJ2-2; CDR3aa: CASSLNRGGTGELFF; CDR3nt: TGTGCCAGCAGCTTGAATCGGGGTGGCACCGGGGAGCTGTTTTTT
abundance: NA; d_gene: TRBD2; v_gene: TRBV9; j_gene: TRBJ2-7; CDR3aa: CASSPYDAGRGGLYEQYF; CDR3nt: TGTGCCAGCAGCCCCTATGATGCGGGGCGGGGGGGCCTCTACGAGCAGTACTTC
abundance: NA; d_gene: TRBD2; v_gene: TRBV6-6; j_gene: TRBJ2-2; CDR3aa: CAGTQRGLTGELFF; CDR3nt: TGTGCCGGCACTCAGCGGGGGTTGACCGGGGAGCTGTTTTTT
abundance: NA; d_gene: NA; v_gene: TRBV7-2; j_gene: TRBJ1-6; CDR3aa: CASSLVSGEGSPLHF; CDR3nt: TGTGCCAGCAGCTTAGTTTCAGGGGAGGGTTCACCCCTCCACTTT
abundance: NA; d_gene: NA; v_gene: TRBV15; j_gene: TRBJ1-4; CDR3aa: CATSTPWAASNEKLFF; CDR3nt: TGTGCCACCAGCACCCCCTGGGCAGCCTCTAATGAAAAACTGTTTTTT
abundance: NA; d_gene: TRBD1; v_gene: TRBV19; j_gene: TRBJ1-1; CDR3aa: CASSATGLNTEAFF; CDR3nt: TGTGCCAGTAGTGCGACAGGGCTGAACACTGAAGCTTTCTTT
abundance: NA; d_gene: NA; v_gene: TRBV10-3; j_gene: TRBJ2-7; CDR3aa: CAISVNYEQYF; CDR3nt: TGTGCCATCAGCGTTAACTACGAGCAGTACTTC
abundance: NA; d_gene: TRBD1; v_gene: TRBV10-3; j_gene: TRBJ2-2; CDR3aa: CATGTVVPGELFF; CDR3nt: TGTGCCACCGGGACAGTAGTCCCCGGGGAGCTGTTTTTT
abundance: NA; d_gene: NA; v_gene: TRBV7-2; j_gene: TRBJ2-1; CDR3aa: CASSLNGRGGDEQFF; CDR3nt: TGTGCCAGCAGCTTAAATGGGCGGGGTGGGGATGAGCAGTTCTTC
abundance: NA; d_gene: NA; v_gene: TRBV5-5; j_gene: TRBJ2-7; CDR3aa: CASSLEAGTYEQYF; CDR3nt: TGTGCCAGCAGCTTGGAGGCAGGGACCTACGAGCAGTACTTC
abundance: NA; d_gene: TRBD1; v_gene: TRBV27; j_gene: TRBJ1-5; CDR3aa: CASSPDRGSRQPQHF; CDR3nt: TGTGCCAGCAGTCCCGACAGGGGTTCGCGGCAGCCCCAGCATTTT
abundance: NA; d_gene: NA; v_gene: TRBV15; j_gene: TRBJ1-1; CDR3aa: CATRAEGGGGTEAFF; CDR3nt: TGTGCCACCAGAGCAGAGGGGGGGGGTGGCACTGAAGCTTTCTTT
abundance: NA; d_gene: TRBD1; v_gene: TRBV9; j_gene: TRBJ2-7; CDR3aa: CASSAGTEPYEQYF; CDR3nt: TGTGCCAGCAGCGCTGGGACAGAGCCCTACGAGCAGTACTTC
abundance: NA; d_gene: NA; v_gene: TRBV6-5; j_gene: TRBJ1-3; CDR3aa: CASRPGENRNTIYF; CDR3nt: TGTGCCAGCAGGCCCGGAGAAAACCGGAACACCATATATTTT
abundance: NA; d_gene: TRBD1; v_gene: TRBV5-1; j_gene: TRBJ1-2; CDR3aa: CASSLLQGEYGYTF; CDR3nt: TGCGCCAGCAGCCTACTCCAGGGGGAGTATGGCTACACCTTC
abundance: NA; d_gene: TRBD2; v_gene: TRBV5-4; j_gene: TRBJ2-5; CDR3aa: CASSSTSVQETQYF; CDR3nt: TGTGCCAGCAGCTCGACTAGCGTCCAAGAGACCCAGTACTTC
abundance: NA; d_gene: NA; v_gene: TRBV27; j_gene: TRBJ1-5; CDR3aa: CASRLWGDQPQHF; CDR3nt: TGTGCCAGCCGTTTATGGGGCGACCAGCCCCAGCATTTT
abundance: NA; d_gene: NA; v_gene: TRBV5-6; j_gene: TRBJ2-1; CDR3aa: CASSRRALYNEQFF; CDR3nt: TGTGCCAGCAGCAGGAGGGCCTTATACAATGAGCAGTTCTTC
abundance: once; d_gene: TRBD1; v_gene: TRBV27; j_gene: TRBJ2-5; CDR3aa: CASSRGLDRVGEQYF; CDR3nt: TGTGCCAGCAGTCGAGGTCTAGACAGGGTTGGGGAGCAGTACTTC
abundance: NA; d_gene: TRBD1; v_gene: TRBV5-1; j_gene: TRBJ2-1; CDR3aa: CASSLAGNGGRGRDEQFF; CDR3nt: TGCGCCAGCAGCTTGGCGGGGAATGGGGGCAGGGGGCGAGATGAGCAGTTCTTC
abundance: NA; d_gene: NA; v_gene: TRBV2; j_gene: TRBJ1-1; CDR3aa: CAIGMRARDTEAFF; CDR3nt: TGTGCCATCGGGATGCGGGCCAGAGACACTGAAGCTTTCTTT
abundance: NA; d_gene: TRBD1; v_gene: TRBV19; j_gene: TRBJ1-1; CDR3aa: CASSSTGGRWVPEAFF; CDR3nt: TGTGCCAGTAGTAGTACAGGGGGTCGCTGGGTCCCTGAAGCTTTCTTT
abundance: NA; d_gene: NA; v_gene: TRBV7-2; j_gene: TRBJ2-2; CDR3aa: CASSLVSSGELFF; CDR3nt: TGTGCCAGCAGCTTAGTAAGCTCCGGGGAGCTGTTTTTT
abundance: NA; d_gene: TRBD1; v_gene: TRBV27; j_gene: TRBJ2-3; CDR3aa: CASRTGAGDTQYF; CDR3nt: TGTGCCAGCAGGACAGGGGCTGGAGATACGCAGTATTTT
abundance: NA; d_gene: TRBD2; v_gene: TRBV2; j_gene: TRBJ2-5; CDR3aa: CASLDGLAGGLETQYF; CDR3nt: TGTGCCAGCCTTGATGGCCTAGCGGGGGGACTAGAGACCCAGTACTTC
abundance: NA; d_gene: NA; v_gene: TRBV7-3; j_gene: TRBJ1-1; CDR3aa: CASSSTENTEAFF; CDR3nt: TGTGCCAGCAGCTCCACAGAGAACACTGAAGCTTTCTTT
abundance: NA; d_gene: TRBD2; v_gene: TRBV19; j_gene: TRBJ2-5; CDR3aa: CASSIGLAGSPTQYF; CDR3nt: TGTGCCAGTAGTATAGGACTAGCGGGTTCCCCAACCCAGTACTTC
abundance: few; d_gene: NA; v_gene: TRBV6-5; j_gene: TRBJ1-4; CDR3aa: CASSGQYNEKLFF; CDR3nt: TGTGCCAGCAGTGGGCAGTATAATGAAAAACTGTTTTTT
abundance: once; d_gene: TRBD1; v_gene: TRBV29-1; j_gene: TRBJ2-3; CDR3aa: CSVEGTGTGFVADTQYF; CDR3nt: TGCAGCGTTGAAGGTACCGGGACAGGGTTCGTAGCAGATACGCAGTATTTT
abundance: NA; d_gene: TRBD1; v_gene: TRBV30; j_gene: TRBJ1-1; CDR3aa: CAWGTGLNTEAFF; CDR3nt: TGTGCCTGGGGGACAGGTCTGAACACTGAAGCTTTCTTT
abundance: NA; d_gene: NA; v_gene: TRBV11-2; j_gene: TRBJ1-6; CDR3aa: CASSSAGILYNSPLHF; CDR3nt: TGTGCCAGCAGCTCAGCGGGGATCCTCTATAATTCACCCCTCCACTTT
abundance: NA; d_gene: NA; v_gene: TRBV6-1; j_gene: TRBJ1-6; CDR3aa: CASSEETASYNSPLHF; CDR3nt: TGTGCCAGCAGTGAAGAGACAGCCTCCTATAATTCACCCCTCCACTTT
abundance: NA; d_gene: NA; v_gene: TRBV10-2; j_gene: TRBJ1-5; CDR3aa: CASSEIRQGQPQHF; CDR3nt: TGCGCCAGCAGTGAGATTCGGCAGGGCCAGCCCCAGCATTTT
abundance: NA; d_gene: NA; v_gene: TRBV6-1; j_gene: TRBJ1-5; CDR3aa: CASSEARGAWYSNQPQHF; CDR3nt: TGTGCCAGCAGTGAAGCTCGGGGAGCTTGGTATAGCAATCAGCCCCAGCATTTT
abundance: once; d_gene: TRBD1; v_gene: TRBV10-2; j_gene: TRBJ1-2; CDR3aa: CASSGTGALLNYGYTF; CDR3nt: TGCGCCAGCAGCGGGACAGGGGCTTTACTTAACTATGGCTACACCTTC
abundance: NA; d_gene: TRBD2; v_gene: TRBV7-9; j_gene: TRBJ2-5; CDR3aa: CASSQDALAGETQYF; CDR3nt: TGTGCCAGCAGCCAAGACGCCCTAGCGGGAGAGACCCAGTACTTC
abundance: NA; d_gene: NA; v_gene: TRBV2; j_gene: TRBJ1-3; CDR3aa: CASSLDRFNTIYF; CDR3nt: TGTGCCAGCAGTTTGGACAGATTCAACACCATATATTTT